This T cell receptor beta chain was sequenced in a study of CD8 T cells in ankylosing spondylitis. TCRdb reanalysed the 5' RACE reads using MiXCR and keeps one entry per CDR3 protein. The sample comprises around 340,000 distinct CDR3 sequences, approximately 20% of which are singletons, and less than 15% rests with the top ten. The junction had 5 bases not matched to a gene; V was cut back by 3 bases and J by 2 bases. This CDR3 region has 15 residues. From germline, CDR1 is SGDLS and CDR2 YYNGEE. There are a few counts of this clonotype. The source of this sequence is a male donor with ankylosing spondylitis or in good health (not recorded which). The chain employs TRBV9 and TRBJ2-7, with 10 bases identical to TRBD1. The sequencing input was blood, either unsorted or a sorted T cell fraction (not recorded which). The CDR3, as DNA: TGTGCCAGCAGCGCAGAGACAGGGGGCCCCTACGAGCAGTACTTC. It is translated as CASSAETGGPYEQYF.